This record looks at one T cell receptor (beta chain) sequence and its context. The antigen is undetermined. The CDR3 consists of 14 residues. Per the germline V gene, CDR1 is MNHEY and CDR2 is SMNVEV (reference sequence). V shed 0 bases and J shed 7 bases, with 13 bases lying between them. These data come from a study of shared clonotypes between healthy human individuals. Study-wide findings and caveats: Sequencing of the sorted subsets was shown by rarefaction to be incomplete despite large depth.

Clones were read by immunoSEQ multiplex PCR, and TCRdb kept only the in-frame ones, dropping some. The table records hundreds of thousands of clones, 95% to 98% of them present only once. The TCR originated in a woman aged 30 to 39 in good health. Sequenced material: naive CD4+ T cells sorted from blood. Subset denoted: CD45RA+ positively selected. The chain carries TRBV27 and TRBJ2-7; possible D gene TRBD1, 5 bases. CDR3 amino acids: CASSLSAGLGEQYF. The CDR3 bases are TGTGCCAGCAGTTTATCAGCAGGGCTGGGGGAGCAGTACTTC.